This T cell receptor (beta chain) appears in the sequencing data of a study of blood T cell repertoires in COVID-19. Study as a whole: Sample material is recorded as cDNA or gDNA derived from T cells, B-cell-depleted T cells, or PBMCs.

Per the authors' pipeline: Estimated nucleated cell counts came from reference gene primer amplification. The table came from immunoSEQ multiplex PCR; TCRdb's copy has only in-frame clones and leaves some out. The V and J calls and the clone size are those of that table, but D and trimming were determined from the DNA. The sample lists roughly 130,000 clones, about 80% occurring once. Germline-derived CDR1 and CDR2 are SNHLY and FYNNEI. The CDR3 is 14 amino acids. Trimming removed 6 bases at V and 7 bases at J, with 18 bases between. V and J are TRBV2 and TRBJ1-2, with D maybe TRBD1 (5 bases). What was sequenced was peripheral blood. The receptor comes from a woman in her forties or fifties with acute or convalescent COVID-19. The CDR3 bases are TGTGCCAGCAGGCAGGGCCGACCCGGGAGTGGCTACACCTTC. Protein: CASRQGRPGSGYTF.